The present TCR beta chain was sequenced within a study of T cells in Graves' hyperthyroidism and ophthalmopathy. The germline V gene encodes CDR1 MNHEY and CDR2 SMNVEV (reference sequence). V shed 5 bases and J shed 4 bases, with 12 bases lying between them. The CDR3 runs 13 residues. Patients counted as stable if ophthalmopathy did not develop within 18 months. Whole-study findings and limits: Ophthalmopathy could be told apart from stable hyperthyroidism with a 13 V-J model.

A remark on this clonotype: The antigen remains unidentified.

There were TCR beta CDR3 regions amplified from RNA transcripts. First-round RT-PCR targeting the TCR CDR3 was performed with the HTBI primer set. MiXCR, run by TCRdb on the multiplex PCR reads, gives a single entry per CDR3 protein. The sample consists of around 430,000 distinct CDR3 sequences, about 15% of them appearing once. The chain couples TRBV27 to TRBJ2-7, with D possibly TRBD2 on 7 matching bases. The receptor's source is a woman aged 25-40 years with Graves' hyperthyroidism. The sequenced sample was blood. The CDR3 DNA is TGTGCCAGCAGTGGGGGGGGCGGGTACGAGCAGTACTTC. It specifies CASSGGGGYEQYF.